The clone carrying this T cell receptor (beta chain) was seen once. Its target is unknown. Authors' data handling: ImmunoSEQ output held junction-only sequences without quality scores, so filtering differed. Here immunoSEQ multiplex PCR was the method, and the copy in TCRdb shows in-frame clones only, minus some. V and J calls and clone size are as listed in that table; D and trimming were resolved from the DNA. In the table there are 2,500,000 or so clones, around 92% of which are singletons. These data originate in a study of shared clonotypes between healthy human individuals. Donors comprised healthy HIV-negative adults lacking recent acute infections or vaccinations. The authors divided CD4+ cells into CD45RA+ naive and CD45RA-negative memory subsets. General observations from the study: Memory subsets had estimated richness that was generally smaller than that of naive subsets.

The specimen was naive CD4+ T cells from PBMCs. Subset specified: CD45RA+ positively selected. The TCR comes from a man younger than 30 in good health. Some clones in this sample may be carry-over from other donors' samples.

The CDR3 region is CASSRGQGYTF. CDR3 DNA: TGTGCCAGCAGCCGCGGACAGGGCTACACCTTC. This chain links TRBV28 with TRBJ1-2; maybe TRBD1 (6 bases). V lost 6 bases, J lost 8 bases, and 10 bases lay in between. CDR3 length: 11 amino acids. CDR1 is MDHEN, CDR2 SYDVKM, per germline.